This T cell receptor (beta chain) was captured in a study of T cells in Graves' hyperthyroidism and ophthalmopathy (dated by TCRdb to about 2019). A note on the overall study: Peripheral blood was sampled at the time of initial diagnosis, prior to any treatment. The 75 to 100 discovery patients were randomly divided into training and test sets at a 7:3 ratio. To identify TCR V-J signatures that set the groups apart, the researchers used a discovery cohort of approximately 98 patients, made up of approximately 43 with Graves' ophthalmopathy and 55 to 65 with stable Graves' hyperthyroidism. Following sampling, methimazole starting at 30 mg daily was given to hyperthyroidism patients, and high-dose intravenous methylprednisolone was given to ophthalmopathy patients. An independent validation cohort of fewer than 20 hyperthyroidism patients and about 15 patients who later progressed to ophthalmopathy tested prospective prediction of ophthalmopathy. Thyroid tissue and blood T-cell repertoires from six Graves' hyperthyroidism patients were also compared in the study. The paper describes TCR Vbeta CDR3 sequencing of 130 to 150 peripheral blood samples, made up of roughly 40 ophthalmopathy patients, some 76 hyperthyroidism patients and roughly 17 progressor patients. Summary of the overall study and its limitations: A 13 V-J signature model separated ophthalmopathy from stable hyperthyroidism, with about 88% sensitivity and approximately 81% specificity in cross-validation and 80%/75% in testing. Blood samples also contained most of the expanded thyroid clonotypes (frequency above 0.001), which suggests that blood repertoires may reflect thyroid immune responses. In validation, progression to ophthalmopathy was predicted by the model with roughly 71% sensitivity and approximately 78% specificity, a median of about 6 months before onset. No statistical method was used to fix the sample size in advance, and group allocation was not hidden from the investigators.

The junction carries 19 bases between V and J, which are trimmed by 6 bases and 4 bases respectively. The CDR3 runs 16 amino acids, cysteine and phenylalanine included. Here the CDR3 DNA is all that survives: 48 bases in frame from base 1. The germline V gene sets CDR1 to MNHEY and CDR2 to SVGAGI. TCR beta CDR3 regions were amplified from RNA transcripts. For the first round of RT-PCR on the TCR CDR3, the HTBI primer set was used together with the Qiagen OneStep RT-PCR kit. The libraries were constructed in a second round of multiplex PCR and then size-selected and purified. Libraries were sequenced paired-end with 100 bp reads on an Illumina HiSeq2000. As for how the authors treated the data: SOAPnuke was used to process the raw data, throwing out any read that contained adapters or uncalled bases, had a mean Phred below 15, or lacked an exact constant-primer or identifier match. High-quality paired reads were merged with COPE v1.2.5, and unique nucleotide sequences were defined as clonotypes. Clonotypes were aligned to IMGT TRBV, TRBD and TRBJ reference segments using MiTCR v1.1. Analysis was restricted to V-J combinations with a frequency above 0.0001, which covered about 99% of repertoires. A TCS score was defined as the ratio between F50 (clonal expansion) and ExV (chaos), using BLOSUM62-based TCRdist between CDR3 peptides within each V-J. Welch's t-statistics and random forest reduced just over 500 V-J features to roughly 13, which were used in a naive Bayes classifier (R e1071). The similarity between thyroid and blood repertoires was quantified using the Morisita-Horn index. TCRdb applied fastp at Q25 and MiXCR to the public reads, then kept only in-frame beta chains. A single entry per CDR3 protein holds the most common genes and DNA from its merged rows. None of the V and J calls come from the authors' own analysis; TCRdb made them. Within this sample are 700,000 to 950,000 distinct CDR3 sequences, with around a third of them counted one time only. Jointly, the top ten make up around 29% of the sample.

Stable Graves' hyperthyroidism was defined as the absence of progression to ophthalmopathy over 18 months of follow-up. The hyperthyroidism patients were between 18 and 65 years old and newly diagnosed, with a disease duration of less than 2 months. Patients with uncontrolled infections, other autoimmune diseases, pregnancy or lactation were excluded. Clinical symptoms, serum thyroxine and TRAb, thyroid ultrasound, and orbital computed tomography formed the basis for the diagnoses. Ficoll-Paque density gradient centrifugation was used to isolate PBMCs from approximately 11 ml of fresh peripheral blood. Trizol reagent was used to extract total RNA, and RNA quality was then checked on an Agilent 2100 Bioanalyzer. Regarding this clonotype: Its antigen is not yet known. No much larger clonotype is one base removed from it; base qualities were not supplied.

The source of this sequence is a woman aged 40 to 50 with Graves' hyperthyroidism. The sequenced sample consisted of blood. The V gene is TRBV6-5 and the J gene is TRBJ1-3; possibly the D gene is TRBD1, per 6 matching bases. The CDR3 sequence is CASRIQGTVAGNTIYF. The nucleotides are TGTGCCAGCAGAATCCAGGGGACGGTGGCCGGAAACACCATATATTTT.